The 17 T cell receptor beta chains in this list originate from one sample, sequenced in a study of T cell responses to AZD1222 COVID-19 vaccine. Assay: immunoSEQ multiplex PCR; the TCRdb copy retains only in-frame clones and omits some. Here the sample spans approximately 260,000 clones, 85% to 95% being singletons. Sequenced material: peripheral blood, taken on day 0 of AZD1222 vaccination. The receptors originated from an adult in good health.

This sequence joins TRBV5-1 and TRBJ2-1; 9 nucleotides agree with TRBD1. There are 16 residues in the CDR3. Germline CDR1 is SGHRS and CDR2 is YFSETQ. J was trimmed by 7 bases and V by 4 bases; bases with no gene match: 12. CDR3: CASSTLPQGAGNEQFF. In nucleotides, the CDR3 is TGCGCCAGCAGCACTCTCCCACAGGGGGCCGGGAATGAGCAGTTCTTC.

The chain is built from TRBV3-1 (or the pseudogene TRBV3-2) and TRBJ1-3; D uncertain. The CDR3 length is 13 residues. Germline CDR1 is LGHDT and CDR2 is YNNKEL (reference sequence). Deletions cut 10 bases from V and 0 bases from J, with 10 bases between. The CDR3 is CATTLSSGNTIYF. As DNA, the CDR3 is TGTGCCACCACACTGAGCTCTGGAAACACCATATATTTT.

The chain combines TRBV10-2 with TRBJ2-5, with 12 nucleotides matching TRBD2. Trimming cost V 8 bases and J 6 bases; bases outside gene matches: 4. Per the germline V gene, CDR1 is WSHSY and CDR2 is SAAADI. This CDR3 has 13 residues. Here the CDR3 reads CASLAGGTKTQYF. The DNA of the CDR3 is TGCGCCAGCCTAGCGGGGGGGACCAAGACCCAGTACTTC.

The chain has TRBV3-1 (or the pseudogene TRBV3-2) and TRBJ2-7; D ambiguous. The CDR3 sequence is 14 residues long. V lost 4 bases to trimming and J lost 0 bases, with 10 bases between them. The germline V gene has CDR1 LGHDT and CDR2 YNNKEL (reference sequence). CDR3 sequence (DNA): TGTGCCAGCAGCCCCCGTATAATCTCCTACGAGCAGTACTTC. Amino acids: CASSPRIISYEQYF.

The chain recombines TRBV28 with TRBJ1-3, with D maybe TRBD1 (5 bases). Trimming pared 6 bases from V and 3 bases from J, leaving 15 bases between. The V gene's germline CDR1 is MDHEN and CDR2 SYDVKM. The CDR3 is made up of 15 amino acids. CDR3 protein: CASSPPSGGGNTIYF. In DNA, the CDR3 is TGTGCCAGCAGCCCCCCCAGCGGGGGTGGAAACACCATATATTTT.

This sequence joins TRBV15 and TRBJ1-1; a weak D match, TRBD1 (5 bases). Germline V lookup: CDR1 LNHNV, CDR2 YYDKDF (reference sequence). The CDR3 is made up of 16 amino acids. Deletions cut 2 bases from V and 0 bases from J, with 13 bases between. Here the CDR3 DNA reads TGTGCCACCAGCAGACCTAAGACAGTTATGAACACTGAAGCTTTCTTT. Encoded protein: CATSRPKTVMNTEAFF.

The chain carries TRBV28 and TRBJ2-7; the D gene is possibly TRBD2 (6 bases). V was trimmed by 2 bases and J by 2 bases, leaving 13 bases between them. The CDR3 loop spans 15 amino acids. CDR1 is MDHEN, CDR2 SYDVKM, per germline. The CDR3 spells CASSLVGGAAYEQYF. CDR3 bases: TGTGCCAGCAGTTTAGTGGGGGGAGCGGCCTACGAGCAGTACTTC.

The chain recombines TRBV5-1 with TRBJ2-3; 13 nucleotides agree with TRBD2. This CDR3 spans 16 amino acids. Trimming at V came to 4 bases and at J to 4 bases, leaving 6 bases not matched to a gene. Per the germline V gene, CDR1 is SGHRS and CDR2 is YFSETQ. The CDR3 nucleotides are TGCGCCAGCAGCCCCCTCACTAGCGGGGGGGCAGATACGCAGTATTTT. This translates into CASSPLTSGGADTQYF.

The chain uses TRBV27 and TRBJ2-1; TRBD2 might be the D (6 bases). CDR1 is MNHEY and CDR2 is SMNVEV in the germline V gene (reference sequence). The CDR3 sequence is 16 residues long. Between the trimmed V and J ends, which lost 2 bases and 0 bases, there was a span of 11 bases. CDR3 sequence (DNA): TGTGCCAGCAGTTTAACGATGGGGGGCTCCTACAATGAGCAGTTCTTC. This sequence encodes CASSLTMGGSYNEQFF.

The rearrangement links TRBV29-1 to TRBJ1-1; D is unclear. The germline CDR1 and CDR2 sequences are SQVTM and ANQGSEA. This CDR3 comprises 13 residues. With 5 bases removed from V and 8 bases from J, the gap between germline ends came to 18 bases. CDR3 DNA: TGCAGCGTTAGACCTCCGGGAAAAGGGGAAGCTTTCTTT. This codes for CSVRPPGKGEAFF.

The gene calls are TRBV19 and TRBJ2-7; tentatively, D is TRBD2 (6 bases). The V gene's germline CDR1 is LNHDA and CDR2 SQIVND (reference sequence). Trimming removed 5 bases from V and 5 bases from J, with 16 bases in between. The CDR3 extends over 14 amino acids. The CDR3 loop reads CASSALGRGNEQYF. The CDR3 DNA follows: TGTGCCAGTAGTGCTCTGGGGCGCGGGAACGAGCAGTACTTC.

The chain combines TRBV20-1 with TRBJ1-5, with unresolved D. The CDR3 sequence is 13 residues long. CDR1 is DFQATT, CDR2 SNEGSKA, per germline (reference sequence). Trimming cost V 3 bases and J 5 bases, with 11 bases left between them. The CDR3, as DNA: TGCAGTGCTAGTGACGACCGGTATCAGCCCCAGCATTTT. Residues: CSASDDRYQPQHF.

J is TRBJ1-6 and V is TRBV9; D might be TRBD1 (6 bases). Per the germline V gene, CDR1 is SGDLS and CDR2 is YYNGEE. This CDR3 region has 14 residues. V lost 1 base to trimming and J lost 7 bases, with 9 bases between them. CDR3 nucleotides: TGTGCCAGCAGCGTAAGGGGGGAAAATTCACCCCTCCACTTT. This gives the protein CASSVRGENSPLHF.

This sequence joins TRBV6-6 and TRBJ2-7, with D unclear. This CDR3 has 13 amino acids. Germline V lookup: CDR1 MNHNY, CDR2 SVGAGI (reference sequence). The CDR3 is CATRRLTVNEQYF. CDR3 sequence (DNA): TGTGCGACCCGGCGACTTACCGTCAACGAGCAGTACTTC.

The J gene is TRBJ1-2, the V gene TRBV4-3, with 10 nucleotides matching TRBD1. The CDR3 has 15 amino acids. CDR1 LGHNA and CDR2 YSLEER come from the germline V gene. V trimming: 4 bases; J trimming: 4 bases; junction bases outside the gene matches: 6. CDR3 sequence: CASSLSRTGGYGYTF. CDR3 sequence (DNA): TGCGCCAGCAGCCTTTCCCGGACAGGGGGCTATGGCTACACCTTC.

The rearrangement links TRBV12-3 or TRBV12-4 to TRBJ2-5; D possibly corresponds to TRBD2 (6 bases). Between the trimmed V and J ends, which lost 2 bases and 5 bases, there was a span of 9 bases. The CDR3 has 13 amino acids. The CDR3 DNA sequence: TGTGCCAGCAGTTTACTCGCGGGGGAGACCCAGTACTTC. Translation gives CASSLLAGETQYF.

The rearrangement uses TRBV6-5 and TRBJ1-5; D might be TRBD1 (6 bases). The CDR3 runs 14 residues. Germline loops: CDR1 MNHEY, CDR2 SVGAGI. V lost 0 bases to trimming and J lost 6 bases, with 9 bases between them. In DNA, the CDR3 is TGTGCCAGCAGTTACTCGCAGGGGAGTCAGCCCCAGCATTTT. Encoded protein: CASSYSQGSQPQHF.